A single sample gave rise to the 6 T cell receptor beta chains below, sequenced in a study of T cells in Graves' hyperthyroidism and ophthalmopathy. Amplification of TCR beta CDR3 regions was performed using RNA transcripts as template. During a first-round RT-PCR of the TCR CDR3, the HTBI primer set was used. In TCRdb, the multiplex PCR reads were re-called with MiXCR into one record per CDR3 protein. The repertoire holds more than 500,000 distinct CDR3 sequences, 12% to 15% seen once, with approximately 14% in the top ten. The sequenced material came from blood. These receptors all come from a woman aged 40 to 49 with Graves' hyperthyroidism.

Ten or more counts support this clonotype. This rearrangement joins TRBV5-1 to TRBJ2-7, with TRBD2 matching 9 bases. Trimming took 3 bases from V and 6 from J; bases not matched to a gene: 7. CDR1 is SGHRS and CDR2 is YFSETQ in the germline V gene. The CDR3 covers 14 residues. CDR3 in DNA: TGCGCCAGCAGCTCGACTAGCGGAGTGAGCGAGCAGTACTTC. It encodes CASSSTSGVSEQYF.

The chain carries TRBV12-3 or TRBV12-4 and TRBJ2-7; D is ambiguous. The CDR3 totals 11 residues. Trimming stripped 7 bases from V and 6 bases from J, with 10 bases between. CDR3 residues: CASTSLSEQYF. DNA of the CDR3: TGTGCCAGCACCTCCTTAAGCGAGCAGTACTTC.

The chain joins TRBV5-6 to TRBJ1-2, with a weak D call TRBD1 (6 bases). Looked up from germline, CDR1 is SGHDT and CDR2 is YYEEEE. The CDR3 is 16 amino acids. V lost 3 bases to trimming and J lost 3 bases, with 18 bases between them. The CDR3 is CASSSWTVAGDYGYTF. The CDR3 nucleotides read TGTGCCAGCAGCTCCTGGACAGTTGCCGGGGACTATGGCTACACCTTC.

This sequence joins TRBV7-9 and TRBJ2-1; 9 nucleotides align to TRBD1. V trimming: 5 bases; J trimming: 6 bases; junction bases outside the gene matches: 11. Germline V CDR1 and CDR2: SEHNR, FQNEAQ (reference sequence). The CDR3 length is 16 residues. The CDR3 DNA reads TGTGCCAGCAGCGCACAACCCAGGGACAGGGTCAATGAGCAGTTCTTC. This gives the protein CASSAQPRDRVNEQFF.

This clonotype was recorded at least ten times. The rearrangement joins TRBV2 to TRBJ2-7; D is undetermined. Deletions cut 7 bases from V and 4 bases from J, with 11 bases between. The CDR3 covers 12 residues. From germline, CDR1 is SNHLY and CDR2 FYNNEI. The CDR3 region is CASIGRSYEQYF. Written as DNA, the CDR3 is TGTGCCAGCATCGGCAGATCATACGAGCAGTACTTC.

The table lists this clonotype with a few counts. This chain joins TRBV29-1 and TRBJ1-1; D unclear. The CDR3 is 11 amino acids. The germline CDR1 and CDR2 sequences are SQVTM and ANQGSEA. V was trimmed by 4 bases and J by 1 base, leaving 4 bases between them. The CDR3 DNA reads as TGCAGCGTTGGGTGGAACACTGAAGCTTTCTTT. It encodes CSVGWNTEAFF. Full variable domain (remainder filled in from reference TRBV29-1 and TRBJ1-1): SAVISQKPSRDICQRGTSLTIQCQVDSQVTMMFWYRQQPGQSLTLIATANQGSEATYESGFVIDKFPISRPNLTFSTLTVSNMSPEDSSIYLCSVGWNTEAFFGQGTRLTVV.